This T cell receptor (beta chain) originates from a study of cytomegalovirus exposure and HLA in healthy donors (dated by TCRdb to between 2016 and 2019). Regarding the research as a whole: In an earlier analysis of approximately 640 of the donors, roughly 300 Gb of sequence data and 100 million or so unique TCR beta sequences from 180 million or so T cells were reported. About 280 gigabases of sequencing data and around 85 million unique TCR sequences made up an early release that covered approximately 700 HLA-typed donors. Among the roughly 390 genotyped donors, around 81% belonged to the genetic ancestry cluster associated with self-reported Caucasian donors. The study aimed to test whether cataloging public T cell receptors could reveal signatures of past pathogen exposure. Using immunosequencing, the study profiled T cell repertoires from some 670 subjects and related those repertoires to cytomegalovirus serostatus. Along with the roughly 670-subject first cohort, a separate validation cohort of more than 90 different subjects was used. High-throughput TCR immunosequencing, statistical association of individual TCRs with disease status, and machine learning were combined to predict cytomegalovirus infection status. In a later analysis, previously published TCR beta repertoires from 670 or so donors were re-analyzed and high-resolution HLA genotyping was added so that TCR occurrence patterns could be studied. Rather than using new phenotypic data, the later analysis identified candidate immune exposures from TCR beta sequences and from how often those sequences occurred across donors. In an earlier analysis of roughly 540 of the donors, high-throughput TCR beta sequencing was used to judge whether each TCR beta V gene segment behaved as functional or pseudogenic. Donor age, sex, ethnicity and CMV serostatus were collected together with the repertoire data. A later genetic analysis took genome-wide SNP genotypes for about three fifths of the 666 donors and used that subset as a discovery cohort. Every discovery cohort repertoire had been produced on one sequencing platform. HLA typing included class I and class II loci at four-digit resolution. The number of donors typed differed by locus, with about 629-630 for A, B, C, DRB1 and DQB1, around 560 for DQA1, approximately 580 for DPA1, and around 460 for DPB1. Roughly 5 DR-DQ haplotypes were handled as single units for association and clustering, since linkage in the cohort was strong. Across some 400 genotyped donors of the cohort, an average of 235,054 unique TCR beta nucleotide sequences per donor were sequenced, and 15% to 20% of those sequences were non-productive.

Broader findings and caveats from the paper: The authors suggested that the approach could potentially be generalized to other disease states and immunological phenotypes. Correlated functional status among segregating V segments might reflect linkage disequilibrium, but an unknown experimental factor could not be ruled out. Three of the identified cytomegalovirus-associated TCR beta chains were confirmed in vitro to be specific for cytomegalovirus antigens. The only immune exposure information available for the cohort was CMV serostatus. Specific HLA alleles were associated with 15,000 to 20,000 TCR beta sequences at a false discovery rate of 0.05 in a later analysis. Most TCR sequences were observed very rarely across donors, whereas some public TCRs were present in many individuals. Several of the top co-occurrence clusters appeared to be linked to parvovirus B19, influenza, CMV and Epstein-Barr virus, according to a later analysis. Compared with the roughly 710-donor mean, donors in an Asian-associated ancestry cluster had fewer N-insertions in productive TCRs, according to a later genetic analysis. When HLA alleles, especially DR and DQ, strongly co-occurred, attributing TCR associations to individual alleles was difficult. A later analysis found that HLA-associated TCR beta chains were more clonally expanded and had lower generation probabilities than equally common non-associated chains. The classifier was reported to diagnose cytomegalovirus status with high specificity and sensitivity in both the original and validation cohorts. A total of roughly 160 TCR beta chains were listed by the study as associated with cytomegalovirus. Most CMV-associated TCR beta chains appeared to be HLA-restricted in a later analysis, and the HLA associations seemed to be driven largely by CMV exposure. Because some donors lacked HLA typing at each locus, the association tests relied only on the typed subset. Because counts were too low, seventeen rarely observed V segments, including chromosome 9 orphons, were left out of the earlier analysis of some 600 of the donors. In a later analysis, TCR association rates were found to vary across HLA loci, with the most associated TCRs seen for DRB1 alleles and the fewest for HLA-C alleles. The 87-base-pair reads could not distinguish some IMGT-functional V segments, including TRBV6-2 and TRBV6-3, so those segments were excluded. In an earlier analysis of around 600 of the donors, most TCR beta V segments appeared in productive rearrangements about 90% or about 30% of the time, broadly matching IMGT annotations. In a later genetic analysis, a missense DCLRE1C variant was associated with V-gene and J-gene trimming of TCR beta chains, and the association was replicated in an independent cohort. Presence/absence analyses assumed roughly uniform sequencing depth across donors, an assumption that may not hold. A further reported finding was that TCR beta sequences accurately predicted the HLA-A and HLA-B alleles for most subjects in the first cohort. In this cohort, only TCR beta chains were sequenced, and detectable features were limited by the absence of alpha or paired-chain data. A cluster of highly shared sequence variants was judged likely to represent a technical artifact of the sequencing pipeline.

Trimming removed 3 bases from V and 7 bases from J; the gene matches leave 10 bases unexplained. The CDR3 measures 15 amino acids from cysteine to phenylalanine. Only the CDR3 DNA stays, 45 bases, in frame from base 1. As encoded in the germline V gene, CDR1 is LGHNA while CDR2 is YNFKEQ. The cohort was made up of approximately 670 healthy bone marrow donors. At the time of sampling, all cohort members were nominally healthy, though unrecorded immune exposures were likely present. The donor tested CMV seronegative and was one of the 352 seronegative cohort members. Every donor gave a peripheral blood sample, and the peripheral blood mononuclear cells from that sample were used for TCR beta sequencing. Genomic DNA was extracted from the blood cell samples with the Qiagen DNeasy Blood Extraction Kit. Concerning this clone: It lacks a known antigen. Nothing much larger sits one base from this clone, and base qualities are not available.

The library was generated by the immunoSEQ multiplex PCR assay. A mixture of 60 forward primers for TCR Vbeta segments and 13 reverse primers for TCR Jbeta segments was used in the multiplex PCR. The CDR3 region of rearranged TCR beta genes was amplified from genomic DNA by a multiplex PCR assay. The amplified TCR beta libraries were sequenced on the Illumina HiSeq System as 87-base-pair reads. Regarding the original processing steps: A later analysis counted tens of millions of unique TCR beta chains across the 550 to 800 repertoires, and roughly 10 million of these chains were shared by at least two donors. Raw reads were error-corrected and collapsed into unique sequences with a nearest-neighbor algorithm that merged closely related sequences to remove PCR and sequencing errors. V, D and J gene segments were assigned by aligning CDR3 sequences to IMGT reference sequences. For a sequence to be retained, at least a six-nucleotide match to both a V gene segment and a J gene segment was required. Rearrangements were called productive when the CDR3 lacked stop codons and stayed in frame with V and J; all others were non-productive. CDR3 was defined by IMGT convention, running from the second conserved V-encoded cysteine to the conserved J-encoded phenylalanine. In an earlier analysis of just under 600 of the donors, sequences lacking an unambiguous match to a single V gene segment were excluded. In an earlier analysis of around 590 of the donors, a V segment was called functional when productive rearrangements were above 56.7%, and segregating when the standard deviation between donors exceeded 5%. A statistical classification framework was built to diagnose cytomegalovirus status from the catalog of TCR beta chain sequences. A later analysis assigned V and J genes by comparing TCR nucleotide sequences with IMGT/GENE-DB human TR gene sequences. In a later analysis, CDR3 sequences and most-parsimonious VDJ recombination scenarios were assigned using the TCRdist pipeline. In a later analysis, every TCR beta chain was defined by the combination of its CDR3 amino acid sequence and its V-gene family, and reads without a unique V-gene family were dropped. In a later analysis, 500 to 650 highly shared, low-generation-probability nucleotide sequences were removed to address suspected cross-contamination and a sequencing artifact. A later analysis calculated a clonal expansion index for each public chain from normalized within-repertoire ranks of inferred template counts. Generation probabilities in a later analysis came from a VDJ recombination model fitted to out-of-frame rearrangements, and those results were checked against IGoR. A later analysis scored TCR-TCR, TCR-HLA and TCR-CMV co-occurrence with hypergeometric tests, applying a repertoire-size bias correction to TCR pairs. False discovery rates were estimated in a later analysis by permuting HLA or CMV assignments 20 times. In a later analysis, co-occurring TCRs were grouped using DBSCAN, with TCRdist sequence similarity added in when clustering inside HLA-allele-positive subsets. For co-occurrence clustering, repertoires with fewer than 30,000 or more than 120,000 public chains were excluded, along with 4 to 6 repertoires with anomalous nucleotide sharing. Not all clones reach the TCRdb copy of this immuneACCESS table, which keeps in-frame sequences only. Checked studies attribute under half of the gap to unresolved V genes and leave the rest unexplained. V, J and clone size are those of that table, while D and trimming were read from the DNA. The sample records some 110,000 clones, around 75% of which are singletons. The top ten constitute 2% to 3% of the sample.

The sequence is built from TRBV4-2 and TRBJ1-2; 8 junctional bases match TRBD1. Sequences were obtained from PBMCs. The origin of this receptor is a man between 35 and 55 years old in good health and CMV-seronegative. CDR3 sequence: CASSHAGGAAGGYTF. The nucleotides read TGTGCCAGCAGCCATGCAGGGGGCGCGGCGGGTGGCTACACCTTC.